A selection of T cell receptor beta chains follows, all from one sample in a study of regulatory T cells in long-lasting Graves disease. A single record per CDR3 protein comes from TCRdb applying MiXCR to the multiplex PCR reads. The sample holds approximately 400,000 distinct CDR3 sequences; 15% are singletons and the top ten take over 15%. These data were also filed under a second study, of T cells in Graves' hyperthyroidism and ophthalmopathy.

The sequencing here drew on peripheral blood mononuclear cells (PBMCs), taken at new diagnosis, from a patient treated with antithyroid drugs. These TCRs come from a woman in her thirties with Graves disease. Both conserved end residues are part of each CDR3. A D gene is named only where the DNA matches it firmly. Not all rows give a size; the values are once, few, many and, for expanded clones, a class.

D gene: -
J gene: TRBJ1-2
clone size: many
V gene: TRBV11-2
CDR3 protein: CASSLYTGGNYGYTF
CDR3 DNA: TGTGCCAGCAGCTTATATACAGGCGGAAACTATGGCTACACCTTC

D gene: TRBD1
J gene: TRBJ1-2
clone size: -
V gene: TRBV7-2
CDR3 protein: CASSPSAQGQGALGGYTF
CDR3 DNA: TGTGCCAGCAGCCCCTCGGCCCAAGGACAGGGGGCTCTTGGCGGCTACACCTTC

D gene: TRBD2
J gene: TRBJ2-1
clone size: few
V gene: TRBV19
CDR3 protein: CASNTGGPYNEQFF
CDR3 DNA: TGTGCCAGTAACACGGGAGGGCCGTACAATGAGCAGTTCTTC

D gene: -
J gene: TRBJ1-5
clone size: many
V gene: TRBV15
CDR3 protein: CATSRTSDQPQHF
CDR3 DNA: TGTGCCACCAGCAGAACTTCGGATCAGCCCCAGCATTTT

D gene: TRBD2
J gene: TRBJ2-7
clone size: many
V gene: TRBV11-2
CDR3 protein: CASSFHSGLADYEQYF
CDR3 DNA: TGTGCCAGCAGCTTTCATTCGGGACTAGCGGATTACGAGCAGTACTTC

D gene: -
J gene: TRBJ2-4
clone size: few
V gene: TRBV7-9
CDR3 protein: CASSWGIGGGLGLAKNIQYF
CDR3 DNA: TGTGCCAGCAGCTGGGGGATCGGTGGGGGTTTAGGTCTAGCCAAAAACATTCAGTACTTC

D gene: -
J gene: TRBJ1-4
clone size: many
V gene: TRBV12-3/TRBV12-4
CDR3 protein: CASSRGGPRDEKLFF
CDR3 DNA: TGTGCCAGCAGCCGCGGAGGACCTCGGGATGAAAAACTGTTTTTT

D gene: -
J gene: TRBJ1-2
clone size: -
V gene: TRBV9
CDR3 protein: CASSVDYLNYGYTF
CDR3 DNA: TGTGCCAGCAGCGTAGACTATCTTAACTATGGCTACACCTTC

D gene: -
J gene: TRBJ2-7
clone size: few
V gene: TRBV30
CDR3 protein: CAWAPGLEQYF
CDR3 DNA: TGTGCCTGGGCCCCGGGGCTCGAGCAGTACTTC

D gene: TRBD2
J gene: TRBJ2-7
clone size: -
V gene: TRBV4-2
CDR3 protein: CASSQEISGAYEQYF
CDR3 DNA: TGTGCCAGCAGCCAAGAAATTAGCGGGGCCTACGAGCAGTACTTC

D gene: TRBD2
J gene: TRBJ2-1
clone size: -
V gene: TRBV27
CDR3 protein: CASSSTGGLYNERFF
CDR3 DNA: TGTGCCAGCAGTTCAACCGGGGGACTATACAATGAGCGGTTCTTC

D gene: TRBD1
J gene: TRBJ1-2
clone size: many
V gene: TRBV11-2
CDR3 protein: CASSATGDYGYTF
CDR3 DNA: TGTGCCAGCAGCGCTACAGGGGACTATGGCTACACCTTC

D gene: TRBD1
J gene: TRBJ2-2
clone size: few
V gene: TRBV27
CDR3 protein: CASRTGPNGELFF
CDR3 DNA: TGTGCCAGCAGGACAGGGCCCAACGGGGAGCTGTTTTTT

D gene: TRBD2
J gene: TRBJ2-7
clone size: -
V gene: TRBV20-1
CDR3 protein: CSARSPLSAGGISEQYF
CDR3 DNA: TGCAGTGCTAGATCCCCCCTCTCGGCGGGAGGGATAAGCGAGCAGTACTTC

D gene: TRBD2
J gene: TRBJ2-1
clone size: many
V gene: TRBV13
CDR3 protein: CASSSRLAGGKFF
CDR3 DNA: TGTGCCAGCAGCTCGAGACTAGCGGGAGGGAAGTTCTTC

D gene: -
J gene: TRBJ2-2
clone size: -
V gene: TRBV29-1
CDR3 protein: CSIVGSNTGELFF
CDR3 DNA: TGCAGCATAGTGGGGAGCAACACCGGGGAGCTGTTTTTT

D gene: -
J gene: TRBJ2-7
clone size: few
V gene: TRBV9
CDR3 protein: CASSVGGAGSYEQYF
CDR3 DNA: TGTGCCAGCAGCGTAGGGGGGGCGGGCTCCTACGAGCAGTACTTC